The 32 T cell receptor beta chains below come from one sample, sequenced in a study of cytomegalovirus exposure and HLA in healthy donors. A multiplex PCR was run with 60 Vbeta primers and 13 Jbeta primers. Clones were sequenced by immunoSEQ multiplex PCR, and TCRdb holds only the in-frame ones, with some missing. Of over 150,000 clones in the sample, 84% were seen once. Sequencing was performed on PBMCs. The receptors come from a man between 18 and 35 years old in good health and CMV-seronegative.

The chain links TRBV6-5 to TRBJ2-1; the match to TRBD2 covers 12 bases. J gave up 9 bases and V 5 bases, and 5 bases lay outside the gene matches. CDR1 and CDR2 from the germline V gene are MNHEY and SVGAGI. There are 14 residues in the CDR3. CDR3 in amino acids: CASSQTSGSFEQFF. CDR3 DNA: TGTGCCAGCAGTCAGACTAGCGGGAGCTTTGAGCAGTTCTTC.

This rearrangement joins TRBV7-2 to TRBJ2-7, with D hard to call. Germline V CDR1 and CDR2: SGHTA, FQGNSA. The CDR3 contains 13 residues. Trimming removed 1 base at V and 7 bases at J, with 11 bases between. CDR3: CASSLESQFEQYF. The CDR3, as DNA: TGTGCCAGCAGCTTAGAATCCCAGTTTGAGCAGTACTTC.

The chain links TRBV28 to TRBJ2-2, with D perhaps matching TRBD2 (5 bases). Germline values: CDR1 MDHEN, CDR2 SYDVKM. The germline V and J ends were trimmed by 9 bases and 3 bases, with 8 bases remaining between them. The CDR3 is 12 amino acids. The CDR3 nucleotides read TGTGCCAGTGGGGAGCACACCGGGGAGCTGTTTTTT. Translated, it gives CASGEHTGELFF. Full variable domain (missing parts from reference TRBV28 and TRBJ2-2): DVKVTQSSRYLVKRTGEKVFLECVQDMDHENMFWYRQDPGLGLRLIYFSYDVKMKEKGDIPEGYSVSREKKERFSLILESASTNQTSMYLCASGEHTGELFFGEGSRLTVL.

The chain carries TRBV5-1 and TRBJ2-1, with D possibly being TRBD1 (5 bases). The V gene's germline CDR1 is SGHRS and CDR2 YFSETQ. This CDR3 contains 15 residues. The ends were cut back, 0 bases at V and 0 bases at J, with 7 bases in the middle. Here the CDR3 DNA reads TGCGCCAGCAGCTTGGGGACACTCTCCTACAATGAGCAGTTCTTC. Amino acids: CASSLGTLSYNEQFF.

This chain links TRBV9 with TRBJ2-7; D might be TRBD1 (6 bases). Trimming removed 4 bases from V and 5 bases from J, with 13 bases in between. Germline CDR1 is SGDLS and CDR2 is YYNGEE. The CDR3 consists of 13 residues. The CDR3 region has the DNA TGTGCCAGCAGCCCAGAGGGACATAACGAGCAGTACTTC. Protein sequence: CASSPEGHNEQYF.

This clone was seen just once. The chain has TRBV19 and TRBJ1-5, with D possibly matching TRBD1 (5 bases). Trimming removed 7 bases at V and 7 bases at J, with 20 bases between. Germline values: CDR1 LNHDA, CDR2 SQIVND (reference sequence). This CDR3 has 15 amino acids. CDR3 nucleotides: TGTGCCAGTACCGGGGGGTGGTACAGACCACAGCCCCAGCATTTT. It codes for CASTGGWYRPQPQHF.

V and J are TRBV28 and TRBJ2-3, with TRBD1 identical over 9 bases. Germline loops: CDR1 MDHEN, CDR2 SYDVKM. With V trimmed by 3 bases and J by 3 bases, 4 bases remained unmatched. The CDR3 is 15 amino acids. The CDR3 region is CASSLDRGRTDTQYF. The DNA for the CDR3 is TGTGCCAGCAGTTTGGACAGGGGAAGGACAGATACGCAGTATTTT.

The chain links TRBV5-4 to TRBJ2-4; a possible D gene is TRBD1 (6 bases). In germline, CDR1 is SGHNT, CDR2 YYREEE (reference sequence). The length of the CDR3 is 14 residues. V shed 4 bases and J shed 9 bases, with 17 bases lying between them. CDR3 nucleotide sequence: TGTGCCAGCAGCATCACCGGACAGTCCATCATTCAGTACTTC. Its translation: CASSITGQSIIQYF.

In its sample, this clone was seen a few times. V is TRBV5-6 and J is TRBJ1-5, with D tentatively TRBD1 (5 bases). Trimming removed 0 bases at V and 4 bases at J, with 5 bases between. CDR3 length: 13 residues. The V gene's germline CDR1 is SGHDT and CDR2 YYEEEE. In DNA form, the CDR3 reads TGTGCCAGCAGCTTGGCAGGGAATCAGCCCCAGCATTTT. Amino acids: CASSLAGNQPQHF.

This clone appeared a single time. V is TRBV29-1 and J is TRBJ1-2, with 8 bases fitting TRBD1. Germline CDR1 SQVTM, CDR2 ANQGSEA. Trimming took 3 bases from V and 7 from J; bases not matched to a gene: 4. The CDR3 contains 12 residues. CDR3 DNA: TGCAGCGTTGAGGCAGGGGGCGGTGGCTACACCTTC. Its protein is CSVEAGGGGYTF.

About this clone: One junction end disagrees with the germline gene, perhaps due to a read error. The rearrangement joins TRBV5-1 to TRBJ2-7; a weak D match, TRBD1 (6 bases). CDR1 and CDR2 (germline): SGHRS, YFSETQ. CDR3 length: 14 residues. CDR3 in amino acids: CASSLDGGSSEQYF. The CDR3 DNA sequence: TGCGCCAGCAGCTTGGATGGGGGCTCCTCCGAGCAGTACTTC.

V is TRBV5-1 and J is TRBJ2-1, with D possibly TRBD2 on 5 matching bases. The ends were cut back, 0 bases at V and 6 bases at J, with 10 bases in the middle. In germline, CDR1 is SGHRS, CDR2 YFSETQ. The CDR3 contains 14 residues. CDR3 in amino acids: CASSLEGAGNEQFF. CDR3 DNA sequence: TGCGCCAGCAGCTTGGAGGGAGCTGGCAATGAGCAGTTCTTC.

The rearrangement joins TRBV4-1 to TRBJ1-2, with D possibly TRBD1 on 6 matching bases. The V gene's germline CDR1 is MGHRA and CDR2 YSYEKL. The CDR3 contains 14 residues. Deletions cut 0 bases from V and 8 bases from J, with 13 bases between. The CDR3 sequence: CASSQDAGAEGYTF. The CDR3 DNA reads as TGCGCCAGCAGCCAAGATGCAGGGGCGGAAGGCTACACCTTC.

This clone was observed a handful of times. The gene calls are TRBV7-9 and TRBJ1-2; TRBD1 agrees at 8 bases. The CDR3 sequence is 14 residues long. V lost 7 bases and J lost 3; bases outside the gene matches: 7. Germline assignment: CDR1 SEHNR and CDR2 FQNEAQ (reference sequence). The CDR3 DNA reads TGTGCCAGCACCTCGACAGGGGATGACTATGGCTACACCTTC. Translating gives CASTSTGDDYGYTF.

The rearrangement uses TRBV11-1 and TRBJ1-2; D is unclear. CDR1 is SGHAT, CDR2 FQDESV, per germline (reference sequence). The ends were cut back, 5 bases at V and 8 bases at J, with 21 bases in the middle. CDR3 length equals 15 residues. CDR3 DNA: TGTGCCAGCAGCCGGGAGCCGGTGGTAAGGGAAGGCTACACCTTC. This codes for CASSREPVVREGYTF.

With regard to this clone: Different DNA sequences within this sample yield the same CDR3. This chain uses TRBV14 with TRBJ1-3; D gene unclear. Trimming took off 3 bases at V and 1 base at J, with 10 bases between the two ends. The CDR3 is 15 amino acids. Germline CDR1 is SGHDN and CDR2 is FVKESK. The DNA for the CDR3 is TGTGCCAGCAGCCAGACGAGGGATTCTGGAAACACCATATATTTT. Protein: CASSQTRDSGNTIYF.

This chain links TRBV7-2 with TRBJ1-1, with D unresolved. The CDR3 contains 14 residues. CDR1 SGHTA and CDR2 FQGNSA come from the germline V gene. Trimming removed 3 bases at V and 0 bases at J, with 8 bases between. This CDR3 is CASSFPQMNTEAFF. As DNA, the CDR3 is TGTGCCAGCAGCTTTCCACAGATGAACACTGAAGCTTTCTTT.

This clone was detected only once. V and J are TRBV11-3 and TRBJ2-7, with 12 bases that match TRBD1. Germline V CDR1 and CDR2: SGHNT, YENEEA. The CDR3 sequence is 19 residues long. V was clipped by 5 bases and J by 2 bases; unmatched bases: 16. CDR3 coding DNA: TGTGCCAGCAGCCCATCCGCCCGGGACAGGGGGCCTAAGACCTACGAGCAGTACTTC. Its translation: CASSPSARDRGPKTYEQYF.

V gene TRBV30 combines with J gene TRBJ2-2; D is undetermined. Deletions cut 3 bases from V and 6 bases from J, with 8 bases between. In germline, CDR1 is GTSNPN, CDR2 SVGIG (reference sequence). The CDR3 has 12 residues. CDR3 sequence: CAWRDSAGELFF. CDR3 nucleotide sequence: TGTGCCTGGAGAGACTCGGCCGGGGAGCTGTTTTTT.

The V gene is TRBV27, the J gene TRBJ1-6; D gene uncertain. Trimming pared 5 bases from V and 9 bases from J, leaving 14 bases between. The CDR3 length is 14 residues. Germline V gene data show CDR1 as MNHEY and CDR2 as SMNVEV (reference sequence). The DNA of the CDR3 is TGTGCCAGCAGTATCGGGTCCTCCACTTCACCCCTCCACTTT. Residues: CASSIGSSTSPLHF.

V and J are TRBV11-3 and TRBJ2-1; 7 nucleotides match TRBD2. The ends lost 1 base at V and 3 bases at J; junction bases unmatched: 3. The germline V gene has CDR1 SGHNT and CDR2 YENEEA. This CDR3 spans 15 amino acids. In DNA form, the CDR3 reads TGTGCCAGCAGCTTAGGGGGAGGGGTCTACAATGAGCAGTTCTTC. Encoded protein: CASSLGGGVYNEQFF.

This clone was detected once. The gene calls are TRBV6-6 and TRBJ2-1, with D possibly TRBD1 on 6 matching bases. V dropped 6 bases and J dropped 3 bases, with 15 bases sitting between them. Germline V lookup: CDR1 MNHNY, CDR2 SVGAGI (reference sequence). This CDR3 region has 15 residues. Here the CDR3 DNA reads TGTGCCAGCAGCCTACAGGGTAGCTACTACAATGAGCAGTTCTTC. Its protein is CASSLQGSYYNEQFF.

The genes are TRBV7-9 and TRBJ2-2; no clear D. Trimming removed 0 bases from V and 4 bases from J, with 9 bases in between. CDR1 SEHNR and CDR2 FQNEAQ come from the germline V gene (reference sequence). The CDR3 length is 15 residues. The CDR3 is CASSLARTSTGELFF. CDR3 sequence (DNA): TGTGCCAGCAGCTTAGCGCGTACCTCCACCGGGGAGCTGTTTTTT.

V usage is TRBV19 and J usage is TRBJ2-7; no clear D. The CDR3 length is 13 residues. Germline CDR1 reads LNHDA; CDR2 reads SQIVND (reference sequence). Trimming pared 4 bases from V and 3 bases from J, leaving 10 bases between. CDR3 sequence: CASSTAESYEQYF. The CDR3 coding sequence is TGTGCCAGTAGTACGGCGGAGAGCTACGAGCAGTACTTC.

The J gene is TRBJ1-1, the V gene TRBV19; 9 positions match TRBD1. The CDR3 length is 16 residues. Germline V gene lookup returns CDR1 LNHDA and CDR2 SQIVND (reference sequence). Unmatched junction bases numbered 8, after V lost 5 bases and J lost 1 base. The CDR3 DNA follows: TGTGCCAGTAGTTCCCGAGACAGGGGGAGGAACACTGAAGCTTTCTTT. This sequence encodes CASSSRDRGRNTEAFF. Full variable domain (remainder filled in from reference TRBV19 and TRBJ1-1): DGGITQSPKYLFRKEGQNVTLSCEQNLNHDAMYWYRQDPGQGLRLIYYSQIVNDFQKGDIAEGYSVSREKKESFPLTVTSAQKNPTAFYLCASSSRDRGRNTEAFFGQGTRLTVV.

V usage is TRBV2 and J usage is TRBJ2-1; 7 bases map to TRBD1. The germline V gene has CDR1 SNHLY and CDR2 FYNNEI. V gave up 2 bases and J gave up 2 bases; unmatched junction bases: 3. The CDR3 length is 15 residues. CDR3 in amino acids: CASSEPGGAYNEQFF. The DNA for the CDR3 is TGTGCCAGCAGTGAACCAGGGGGAGCCTACAATGAGCAGTTCTTC.

This chain connects TRBV28 to TRBJ2-1, with 10 bases matching TRBD2. The CDR3 is 18 residues long. V shed 7 bases and J 1 base; nucleotides not matched to a gene: 13. Germline CDR1 MDHEN, CDR2 SYDVKM. CDR3 in DNA: TGTGCCAGCACCGGCAGCGGGAGGGCCCTATTGTCCTACAATGAGCAGTTCTTC. Residues: CASTGSGRALLSYNEQFF.

The V and J genes are TRBV5-1 and TRBJ2-5; 8 nucleotides line up with TRBD1. CDR1 and CDR2 from the germline V gene are SGHRS and YFSETQ. V was pared by 4 bases and J by 3 bases, with 5 bases of the junction left unmatched. This CDR3 comprises 14 residues. CDR3 sequence: CASSHGTGEETQYF. The CDR3 nucleotides read TGCGCCAGCAGCCACGGGACAGGAGAAGAGACCCAGTACTTC.

The chain joins TRBV19 to TRBJ1-1, with a possible D match to TRBD1 (6 bases). The CDR3 has 15 residues. CDR1 is LNHDA, CDR2 SQIVND, per germline (reference sequence). Trimming took 6 bases from V and 4 from J, leaving 18 bases between them. The DNA for the CDR3 is TGTGCCAGTAGCACCGGGACACTCCGGGTCACTGAAGCTTTCTTT. It codes for CASSTGTLRVTEAFF.

The sample holds a few counts of this clone. The chain has TRBV30 and TRBJ1-2, with D perhaps matching TRBD1 (5 bases). Trimming left V 5 bases short and J 6 bases short, with 22 bases between. The CDR3 is 15 amino acids. The germline CDR1 and CDR2 sequences are GTSNPN and SVGIG (reference sequence). Here the CDR3 DNA reads TGTGCCTGGGGAATCCTCCGACGCAGGGCGGATGGCTACACCTTC. Its protein product is CAWGILRRRADGYTF.

V is TRBV15 and J is TRBJ2-2; tentative D call: TRBD2 (6 bases). V was cut by 3 bases and J by 1 base, with 12 bases left in between. CDR3 length: 16 amino acids. Germline V gene sequence: CDR1 LNHNV, CDR2 YYDKDF (reference sequence). The CDR3 bases are TGTGCCACCAGCAGTCCGGGGGAAGGGAACACCGGGGAGCTGTTTTTT. Its protein is CATSSPGEGNTGELFF.

This chain links TRBV6-5 with TRBJ1-6; 7 bases fit TRBD1. V trimming: 6 bases; J trimming: 7 bases; junction bases outside the gene matches: 6. The CDR3 consists of 14 residues. Germline V gene data show CDR1 as MNHEY and CDR2 as SVGAGI. This chain's CDR3 is CASSRQGGNSPLHF. In DNA, the CDR3 is TGTGCCAGCAGCAGACAGGGTGGGAATTCACCCCTCCACTTT.